The 19 T cell receptor beta chains given below trace back to one sample, sequenced in a study of blood T cells in healthy people across ages. A J-beta primer mix and a sample-barcoded 5' primer were used in a second PCR of about 7 to 12 cycles. From the 5' RACE reads, TCRdb called clonotypes with MiXCR, one entry per CDR3 protein. Seen here are fewer than 800,000 distinct CDR3 sequences, about 32% observed once, and the top ten hold roughly 15%. The source material was blood. The receptors were gathered from a woman of 80 years or more in good health.

The chain uses TRBV6-2 or TRBV6-3 and TRBJ2-7; 13 bases line up with TRBD2. V trimming: 6 bases; J trimming: 9 bases; junction bases outside the gene matches: 8. CDR1 MNHEY and CDR2 SVGEGT come from the germline V gene. CDR3 length equals 14 residues. The CDR3 sequence: CASSPSGLAGSQYF. The DNA for the CDR3 is TGTGCCAGCAGCCCCTCGGGACTAGCGGGATCGCAGTACTTC.

The rearrangement links TRBV20-1 to TRBJ2-1; D is perhaps TRBD2 (6 bases). The CDR3 is made up of 14 amino acids. V lost 6 bases, J lost 5 bases, and 17 bases lay in between. Germline CDR1 DFQATT, CDR2 SNEGSKA (reference sequence). DNA for the CDR3: TGCAGTGCCCGAGGACTACCTAGAGACAATGAGCAGTTCTTC. Protein sequence: CSARGLPRDNEQFF.

The sample holds many counts of this clonotype. The V and J genes are TRBV20-1 and TRBJ2-7, with D perhaps matching TRBD1 or TRBD2 (5 bases each). The CDR3 sequence is 12 residues long. CDR1 is DFQATT and CDR2 is SNEGSKA in the germline V gene (reference sequence). V dropped 6 bases and J dropped 2 bases, with 11 bases sitting between them. This CDR3 is CSARDGPYEQYF. CDR3 bases: TGCAGTGCCAGGGACGGACCCTACGAGCAGTACTTC.

This clonotype was detected a few times. J is TRBJ2-5 and V is TRBV19; the D call may be TRBD1 or TRBD2 (5 bases each). This CDR3 has 15 amino acids. Germline V gene sequence: CDR1 LNHDA, CDR2 SQIVND (reference sequence). V was pared by 3 bases and J by 4 bases, with 15 bases between. CDR3 in amino acids: CASSISQGASETQYF. The CDR3 nucleotides are TGTGCCAGTAGTATTTCCCAGGGAGCCTCAGAGACCCAGTACTTC.

This clonotype was seen repeatedly, ten times or more. The V call is TRBV7-2, the J call TRBJ2-1, with 8 bases matching TRBD2. Trimming took 3 bases from V and 9 from J; bases not matched to a gene: 7. Germline values: CDR1 SGHTA, CDR2 FQGNSA. This CDR3 is built from 14 residues. The CDR3 sequence: CASSFSGVRGEQFF. Written as DNA, the CDR3 is TGTGCCAGCAGCTTTAGCGGGGTTCGGGGTGAGCAGTTCTTC.

This clonotype was picked up many times. This chain links TRBV9 with TRBJ2-1; TRBD2 aligns across 15 bases. The J segment lost 10 bases and the V segment lost 4 bases, leaving 9 bases of the junction unmatched. The CDR3 runs 16 residues. Germline V gives CDR1 SGDLS, CDR2 YYNGEE. The CDR3 spells CASSPRTSGGAGEQFF. CDR3 nucleotides: TGTGCCAGCAGCCCCCGGACTAGCGGGGGGGCCGGGGAGCAGTTCTTC. The whole variable domain, filled in from reference TRBV9 and TRBJ2-1, reads DSGVTQTPKHLITATGQRVTLRCSPRSGDLSVYWYQQSLDQGLQFLIQYYNGEERAKGNILERFSAQQFPDLHSELNLSSLELGDSALYFCASSPRTSGGAGEQFFGPGTRLTVL.

This clonotype appeared many times. The V call is TRBV6-6, the J call TRBJ2-7, with 7 nucleotides matching TRBD1. With V trimmed by 6 bases and J by 5 bases, 4 bases remained unmatched. In germline, CDR1 is MNHNY, CDR2 SVGAGI (reference sequence). CDR3 length equals 12 residues. CDR3 coding DNA: TGTGCCAGCAGCTATCAGGGGGACGAGCAGTACTTC. It yields the protein CASSYQGDEQYF.

This chain uses TRBV12-3 or TRBV12-4 with TRBJ2-3; D is undetermined. This CDR3 contains 16 residues. The germline V and J ends were trimmed by 1 base and 0 bases, with 11 bases remaining between them. The CDR3 loop reads CASSLGAQRSTDTQYF. In DNA form, the CDR3 reads TGTGCCAGCAGTTTAGGGGCCCAGAGAAGCACAGATACGCAGTATTTT.

This clonotype was observed many times. The chain carries TRBV29-1 and TRBJ2-1; TRBD2 agrees at 8 bases. Germline trimming cut 3 bases from V and 3 bases from J; bases unmatched to any gene: 1. Germline V gene lookup returns CDR1 SQVTM and CDR2 ANQGSEA. The CDR3 totals 13 residues. The CDR3 bases are TGCAGCGTTGACGGGGGGGACTACAATGAGCAGTTCTTC. The encoded protein is CSVDGGDYNEQFF.

The J gene is TRBJ2-1, the V gene TRBV29-1, with TRBD2 matching over 9 bases. V was clipped by 1 base and J by 6 bases; unmatched bases: 10. The CDR3 extends over 16 amino acids. The germline CDR1 and CDR2 sequences are SQVTM and ANQGSEA. This CDR3 is CSVEVGGRALLNEQFF. DNA for the CDR3: TGCAGCGTTGAAGTCGGCGGGAGGGCCCTCCTCAATGAGCAGTTCTTC.

V is TRBV7-6 and J is TRBJ2-7; TRBD1 matches 8 bases. The J segment lost 3 bases and the V segment lost 2 bases, leaving 6 bases of the junction unmatched. This CDR3 comprises 15 residues. CDR1 is SGHVS, CDR2 FNYEAQ, per germline. CDR3 region: CASSLPQDRVYEQYF. In DNA, the CDR3 is TGTGCCAGCAGCTTACCCCAGGACAGGGTCTACGAGCAGTACTTC.

This clonotype was recorded at least ten times. For the CDR3, the DNA is TGCAGTGCTGGGGGGGGGGCCTACGAGCAGTACTTC. Translating it yields CSAGGGAYEQYF. This chain joins TRBV20-1 and TRBJ2-7; the match to TRBD2 covers 7 bases. The CDR3 has 12 residues. V was pared by 5 bases and J by 2 bases, with 3 bases of the junction left unmatched. CDR1 is DFQATT and CDR2 is SNEGSKA in the germline V gene (reference sequence).

This rearrangement joins TRBV6-5 to TRBJ2-1; 13 bases are a match to TRBD2. The CDR3 spans 16 residues. V lost 6 bases, J lost 8 bases, and 10 bases stayed unmatched. From germline, CDR1 is MNHEY and CDR2 SVGAGI. The CDR3 is CASSLTGTSGIDEQFF. The CDR3 DNA reads as TGTGCCAGCAGCCTAACCGGGACTAGCGGGATAGATGAGCAGTTCTTC.

There are a few counts of this clonotype. The chain joins TRBV21-1 to TRBJ1-1; the table's TRBD1 call for D was not verified on the DNA. TRBV21-1 is labeled a pseudogene. The CDR3 is made up of 17 amino acids. As DNA, the CDR3 is TGTGCCAGCAGCAAAAAATGCCTTCAGACAGGGTCCCGTGAAGCTTTCTTT. As protein: CASSKKCLQTGSREAFF.

This clonotype came up many times. The chain joins TRBV9 to TRBJ2-2; 10 positions match TRBD2. V lost 4 bases to trimming and J lost 6 bases; unmatched junction nucleotides: 6. Per the germline V gene, CDR1 is SGDLS and CDR2 is YYNGEE. The CDR3 extends over 15 amino acids. The chain's CDR3 is CASSSLAGKAGELFF. CDR3 bases: TGTGCCAGCAGCTCACTAGCGGGGAAGGCCGGGGAGCTGTTTTTT.

The chain is built from TRBV28 and TRBJ2-7; D tentatively reads TRBD1 or TRBD2 (5 bases each). The DNA end is a closer match to TRBJ2-5, so the J assignment may be wrong. This CDR3 region has 14 residues. Germline V CDR1 and CDR2: MDHEN, SYDVKM. As DNA, the CDR3 is TGTGCCAGCAGTTTATTGGGGGTTCTCGAGACCCAGTACTTC. Its translation: CASSLLGVLETQYF.

This clonotype was detected ten times or more. V and J are TRBV5-1 and TRBJ2-1, with D uncertain. V was trimmed by 4 bases and J by 0 bases, leaving 14 bases between them. CDR1 is SGHRS and CDR2 is YFSETQ in the germline V gene. The CDR3 has 16 amino acids. The CDR3 here is CASSLQGRFSYNEQFF. CDR3 nucleotide sequence: TGCGCCAGCAGCCTACAAGGCCGTTTCTCCTACAATGAGCAGTTCTTC.

There are many counts of this clonotype. The chain is built from TRBV7-2 and TRBJ2-1; 11 nucleotides match TRBD2. Trimming took 0 bases from V and 8 from J; bases not matched to a gene: 12. This CDR3 region has 18 residues. Germline V gene lookup returns CDR1 SGHTA and CDR2 FQGNSA. CDR3 residues: CASSLASNVAGGRDEQFF. CDR3 DNA: TGTGCCAGCAGCTTAGCCTCTAACGTAGCGGGGGGGCGCGATGAGCAGTTCTTC. The variable domain in full, with the rest retrieved from reference TRBV7-2 and TRBJ2-1, is GAGVSQSPSNKVTEKGKDVELRCDPISGHTALYWYRQSLGQGLEFLIYFQGNSAPDKSGLPSDRFSAERTGGSVSTLTIQRTQQEDSAVYLCASSLASNVAGGRDEQFFGPGTRLTVL.

This clonotype has at least ten counts. The chain carries TRBV7-2 and TRBJ2-5; D gene ambiguous. Trimming removed 2 bases at V and 13 bases at J, with 20 bases between. The V gene's germline CDR1 is SGHTA and CDR2 FQGNSA. This CDR3 is 14 amino acids long. The CDR3 DNA follows: TGTGCCAGCAGCTTAAGCTCAGGAATAGAGGATCGGTACTTC. Encoded protein: CASSLSSGIEDRYF.